The 19 T cell receptor beta chains in this list originate from one sample, sequenced in a study of T-cell memory formation after mild COVID-19. Using its own MiXCR run on the 5' RACE reads, TCRdb lists one record per CDR3 protein. Of under 250,000 distinct CDR3 sequences listed, 27% were seen once; the top ten hold roughly 11%. The sequencing sample was made of PBMCs or a T cell subset sorted from them (not recorded which). The source is an adult woman who had mild COVID-19 (a few samples of this study predate the infection). Cell type and time point are not known.

The chain recombines TRBV12-3 or TRBV12-4 with TRBJ2-7, with D possibly being TRBD2 (6 bases). The CDR3 runs 13 residues. The V gene lost 3 bases and the J gene lost 4 bases, with 10 bases spanning the gap. CDR3 region: CASSFGGGYEQYF. CDR3 sequence (DNA): TGTGCCAGCAGTTTTGGGGGAGGATACGAGCAGTACTTC.

This sequence joins TRBV6-2 or TRBV6-3 and TRBJ1-1; D is unresolved. The V and J ends lost 3 bases and 1 base respectively, with 15 bases between them. The CDR3 has 16 amino acids. Germline-derived CDR1 and CDR2 are MNHEY and SVGEGT. The CDR3 DNA is TGTGCCAGCAGTTATTCCTTGGGCACCAGGAACACTGAAGCTTTCTTT. Residues: CASSYSLGTRNTEAFF.

The rearrangement joins TRBV29-1 to TRBJ2-3; 9 nucleotides match TRBD2. CDR3 size: 16 residues. Germline CDR1 is SQVTM and CDR2 is ANQGSEA. V gave up 8 bases and J gave up 0 bases; unmatched junction bases: 12. CDR3 loop: CSIVGSGSASTDTQYF. CDR3 DNA sequence: TGCAGCATCGTAGGTAGCGGGAGTGCTAGCACAGATACGCAGTATTTT.

This clonotype was observed a handful of times. The chain uses TRBV5-1 and TRBJ2-2; possibly TRBD2 for D (6 bases). The ends were cut back, 3 bases at V and 5 bases at J, with 20 bases in the middle. Per germline, CDR1 SGHRS and CDR2 YFSETQ. There are 17 residues in the CDR3. The CDR3 here is CASSSEGWGSGTGELFF. The CDR3 coding sequence is TGCGCCAGCAGCTCGGAGGGCTGGGGCAGTGGTACCGGGGAGCTGTTTTTT. Looking up the rest from reference TRBV5-1 and TRBJ2-2 gives the full variable domain: KAGVTQTPRYLIKTRGQQVTLSCSPISGHRSVSWYQQTPGQGLQFLFEYFSETQRNKGNFPGRFSGRQFSNSRSEMNVSTLELGDSALYLCASSSEGWGSGTGELFFGEGSRLTVL.

The rearrangement links TRBV10-3 to TRBJ2-5; no clear D gene. The CDR3 is 14 amino acids. CDR1 and CDR2 (germline): ENHRY, SYGVKD. With 3 bases removed from V and 1 base from J, the gap between germline ends came to 9 bases. The CDR3 DNA reads as TGTGCCATCAGTGATGTAGGCTTCCAAGAGACCCAGTACTTC. Translated, it gives CAISDVGFQETQYF.

This clonotype was recorded a few times. The genes are TRBV12-3 or TRBV12-4 and TRBJ2-1; a possible D gene is TRBD2 (7 bases). Deletions cut 1 base from V and 6 bases from J, with 19 bases between. CDR3 length: 17 residues. The DNA of the CDR3 is TGTGCCAGCAGTTTAGGGGATTTGGGGGGGGCCCTCAATGAGCAGTTCTTC. It is translated as CASSLGDLGGALNEQFF.

The CDR3 reads CASSFRPQGYGYTF. Here the CDR3 DNA reads TGTGCCAGCAGCTTTCGGCCACAGGGGTATGGCTACACCTTC. V usage is TRBV7-9 and J usage is TRBJ1-2, with 7 bases aligning to TRBD1. CDR3 length equals 14 residues. Germline CDR1 SEHNR, CDR2 FQNEAQ (reference sequence). With 3 bases clipped from V and 5 bases from J, the junction kept 6 bases outside the gene matches.

The chain uses TRBV6-1 and TRBJ1-2; 7 bases align to TRBD1. The V and J ends lost 5 bases and 6 bases, in that order; junction bases with no gene match: 3. This CDR3 contains 12 residues. Germline V lookup: CDR1 MNHNS, CDR2 SASEGT. DNA for the CDR3: TGTGCCAGCAGTCAGGGGGTGAATGGCTACACCTTC. It yields the protein CASSQGVNGYTF.

The chain recombines TRBV29-1 with TRBJ2-5; TRBD1 aligns across 7 bases. The CDR3 totals 12 residues. Germline V gives CDR1 SQVTM, CDR2 ANQGSEA. After removal of 7 bases from V and 5 bases from J, the junction contained 7 bases not matched to a gene. The CDR3 reads CSGLTGRETQYF. DNA of the CDR3: TGCAGCGGCCTGACAGGGCGGGAGACCCAGTACTTC.

This clonotype was observed many times. The chain carries TRBV12-3 or TRBV12-4 and TRBJ2-1, with TRBD2 matching 8 bases. This CDR3 contains 16 residues. J lost 1 base, V lost 3 bases, and 5 bases had no gene match. CDR3 amino acids: CASSFPGLGSYNEQFF. In DNA form, the CDR3 reads TGTGCCAGCAGTTTCCCGGGACTAGGGTCCTACAATGAGCAGTTCTTC.

The J gene is TRBJ2-1, the V gene TRBV5-1, with D possibly TRBD2 on 5 matching bases. In germline, CDR1 is SGHRS, CDR2 YFSETQ. Trimming shortened V by 4 bases and J by 2 bases, and 10 bases separated the two germline ends. The CDR3 covers 14 residues. The DNA for the CDR3 is TGCGCCAGCAGCCCAGCCGGGACCTACAATGAGCAGTTCTTC. The encoded protein is CASSPAGTYNEQFF.

This chain connects TRBV3-1 to TRBJ2-7; D is unclear. Germline CDR1 LGHDT, CDR2 YNNKEL (reference sequence). CDR3 length: 13 amino acids. V dropped 1 base and J dropped 5 bases, with 9 bases sitting between them. CDR3 residues: CASSQVRRHEQYF. In nucleotides, the CDR3 is TGTGCCAGCAGCCAAGTAAGGAGACACGAGCAGTACTTC.

This clonotype was seen only a few times. This sequence joins TRBV3-1 and TRBJ2-1; D uncertain. The germline CDR1 and CDR2 sequences are LGHDT and YNNKEL (reference sequence). Trimming removed 4 bases at V and 15 bases at J, with 16 bases between. The CDR3 has 12 residues. The CDR3 DNA is TGTGCCAGCAGCCTCCTTTCTCAAGAACTGTTCTTC. It translates to CASSLLSQELFF.

The chain couples TRBV3-1 to TRBJ1-2; D gene ambiguous. The CDR3 totals 13 residues. The V end lost 3 bases, the J end lost 6 bases, and 11 bases lay between the germline ends. Germline CDR1 is LGHDT and CDR2 is YNNKEL (reference sequence). CDR3 region: CASSHPRLNGYTF. DNA of the CDR3: TGTGCCAGCAGCCACCCGCGACTGAATGGCTACACCTTC. The entire variable domain, with the rest obtained from reference TRBV3-1 and TRBJ1-2, is as follows: DTAVSQTPKYLVTQMGNDKSIKCEQNLGHDTMYWYKQDSKKFLKIMFSYNNKELIINETVPNRFSPKSPDKAHLNLHINSLELGDSAVYFCASSHPRLNGYTFGSGTRLTVV.

The J gene is TRBJ1-4, the V gene TRBV3-1, with no clear D. Trimming took off 1 base at V and 5 bases at J, with 2 bases between the two ends. Germline CDR1 and CDR2: LGHDT and YNNKEL (reference sequence). The CDR3 is 12 amino acids. CDR3 sequence reads: CASSQGNEKLFF. In nucleotides, the CDR3 is TGTGCCAGCAGCCAAGGGAATGAAAAACTGTTTTTT.

This clonotype turned up a few times. V is TRBV4-1 and J is TRBJ2-2, with a tentative D call TRBD1 (6 bases). The CDR3 is made up of 14 amino acids. The V gene's germline CDR1 is MGHRA and CDR2 YSYEKL. The V gene lost 1 base and the J gene lost 8 bases, with 11 bases spanning the gap. The CDR3, as DNA: TGCGCCAGCAGCCAAGGGTCACAGGGAGGGGAGCTGTTTTTT. This codes for CASSQGSQGGELFF.

In this sample, this clonotype turned up a few times. The genes are TRBV3-1 and TRBJ2-1; D unresolved. Germline V lookup: CDR1 LGHDT, CDR2 YNNKEL (reference sequence). Between the trimmed V and J ends, which lost 0 bases and 0 bases, there was a span of 15 bases. This CDR3 spans 18 amino acids. The CDR3 DNA follows: TGTGCCAGCAGCCAAGATTTGGCCTCAGTACTCTCCTACAATGAGCAGTTCTTC. The encoded protein is CASSQDLASVLSYNEQFF.

The rearrangement links TRBV7-9 to TRBJ2-7; 10 nucleotides line up with TRBD1. The CDR3 is 16 residues long. V lost 6 bases, J lost 2 bases, and 10 bases stayed unmatched. CDR1 is SEHNR and CDR2 is FQNEAQ in the germline V gene (reference sequence). The CDR3 protein is CASREGSGTGAYEQYF. CDR3 sequence (DNA): TGTGCCAGCAGAGAAGGGTCCGGGACAGGGGCCTACGAGCAGTACTTC.

This clonotype has just a few counts. This rearrangement joins TRBV9 to TRBJ2-5; 8 bases align to TRBD2. The CDR3 is made up of 15 amino acids. The ends lost 0 bases at V and 5 bases at J; junction bases unmatched: 6. The germline CDR1 and CDR2 sequences are SGDLS and YYNGEE. CDR3 DNA sequence: TGTGCCAGCAGCGTAGATCCGGGAGGGGATGAGACCCAGTACTTC. Its translation is CASSVDPGGDETQYF.